The rows below give T cell receptor beta chains drawn from one sample of a study of a mutant IDH1 vaccine in newly diagnosed glioma. Sequenced by immunoSEQ multiplex PCR; TCRdb stores in-frame clones only, minus some. Of approximately 60,000 clones detected, 80% to 85% appear once; the ten largest clones hold 6.5% to 9.5%. The antigens for these receptors are not known. Specimen: PBMCs, collected from a glioma patient whose treatment included an IDH1 peptide vaccine. The receptor source for this set is a middle-aged woman with glioma. Some clones in this sample may be carry-over from other donors' samples. Both conserved end residues are part of each CDR3. Each record gives: clone size, V gene, J gene, D gene, CDR3 protein, CDR3 DNA. A D gene is named only where the DNA matches it firmly. Only part of the rows carry a size: once, few, many, or a class if the clone is expanded.

size: .
V: TRBV11-2
J: TRBJ2-7
D: .
CDR3: CASSLSSYEQYF
DNA: TGTGCCAGCAGCTTGAGCTCCTACGAGCAGTACTTC

size: .
V: TRBV6-6
J: TRBJ2-2
D: .
CDR3: CASSYWNTGELFF
DNA: TGTGCCAGCAGTTACTGGAACACCGGGGAGCTGTTTTTT

size: .
V: TRBV4-1
J: TRBJ1-3
D: .
CDR3: CASSHPLREISGNTIYF
DNA: TGCGCCAGCAGCCACCCCCTCAGGGAGATCTCTGGAAACACCATATATTTT

size: few
V: TRBV4-2
J: TRBJ1-2
D: TRBD1
CDR3: CASSQEAGTANYGYTF
DNA: TGTGCCAGCAGCCAAGAGGCCGGGACAGCTAACTATGGCTACACCTTC

size: .
V: TRBV7-9
J: TRBJ2-5
D: .
CDR3: CASSPPTGADGKTQYF
DNA: TGTGCCAGCAGCCCACCCACGGGGGCTGACGGGAAGACCCAGTACTTC

size: .
V: TRBV30
J: TRBJ2-1
D: TRBD2
CDR3: CAWRHLAGGPREQFF
DNA: TGTGCCTGGAGGCACTTAGCGGGGGGGCCCCGTGAGCAGTTCTTC

size: .
V: TRBV19
J: TRBJ1-2
D: .
CDR3: CASREGVVGYTF
DNA: TGTGCCAGTAGGGAGGGTGTCGTTGGCTACACCTTC

size: .
V: TRBV27
J: TRBJ1-3
D: .
CDR3: CASKRGGSGNTIYF
DNA: TGTGCCAGCAAGCGAGGCGGCTCTGGAAACACCATATATTTT

size: .
V: TRBV11-3
J: TRBJ2-5
D: .
CDR3: CASSWGALGTQYF
DNA: TGTGCCAGCAGCTGGGGGGCCCTCGGGACCCAGTACTTC

size: .
V: TRBV11-1
J: TRBJ2-3
D: TRBD2
CDR3: CASSQRLAGGTDTQYF
DNA: TGTGCCAGCAGCCAAAGGCTAGCGGGGGGAACAGATACGCAGTATTTT

size: .
V: TRBV30
J: TRBJ2-7
D: .
CDR3: CAWTGEGGTYEQYF
DNA: TGTGCCTGGACAGGAGAGGGCGGAACCTACGAGCAGTACTTC

size: .
V: TRBV5-1
J: TRBJ2-5
D: .
CDR3: CASSFGETQYF
DNA: TGCGCCAGCAGCTTCGGCGAGACCCAGTACTTC

size: .
V: TRBV2
J: TRBJ2-7
D: TRBD1
CDR3: CASRDRAYEQYF
DNA: TGTGCCAGCAGAGACAGGGCCTACGAGCAGTACTTC

size: few
V: TRBV2
J: TRBJ2-7
D: .
CDR3: CASSEGFRYEQYF
DNA: TGTGCCAGCAGTGAAGGGTTTCGGTACGAGCAGTACTTC

size: once
V: TRBV7-8
J: TRBJ1-1
D: .
CDR3: CASSLIRSTEAFF
DNA: TGTGCCAGCAGCTTGATTAGGAGCACTGAAGCTTTCTTT

size: .
V: TRBV9
J: TRBJ2-5
D: .
CDR3: CASSVEGGGRETQYF
DNA: TGTGCCAGCAGCGTAGAGGGGGGAGGGCGAGAGACCCAGTACTTC

size: .
V: TRBV6-5
J: TRBJ2-1
D: TRBD2
CDR3: CASSYLGLAEIGEQFF
DNA: TGTGCCAGCAGTTACCTTGGACTAGCGGAGATCGGTGAGCAGTTCTTC

size: .
V: TRBV19
J: TRBJ2-1
D: TRBD2
CDR3: CASSRGLGYNEQFF
DNA: TGTGCCAGTAGTCGGGGACTAGGGTACAATGAGCAGTTCTTC

size: .
V: TRBV5-4
J: TRBJ1-1
D: .
CDR3: CASSSPPWSTEAFF
DNA: TGTGCCAGCAGCTCCCCCCCCTGGAGCACTGAAGCTTTCTTT

size: .
V: TRBV7-2
J: TRBJ1-2
D: TRBD1
CDR3: CASSLRRQGNGYTF
DNA: TGTGCCAGCAGCTTACGTAGACAGGGAAATGGCTACACCTTC

size: .
V: TRBV7-8
J: TRBJ2-7
D: TRBD2
CDR3: CASSFSFAGGYEQYF
DNA: TGTGCCAGCAGCTTTTCTTTTGCGGGGGGGTACGAGCAGTACTTC

size: .
V: TRBV29-1
J: TRBJ2-7
D: TRBD1
CDR3: CSVGGGLNLYEQYF
DNA: TGCAGCGTTGGAGGGGGCCTCAACCTCTACGAGCAGTACTTC

size: .
V: TRBV30
J: TRBJ2-1
D: .
CDR3: CAWSGLAPLGEQFF
DNA: TGTGCCTGGAGTGGGCTAGCCCCTCTTGGCGAGCAGTTCTTC

size: .
V: TRBV7-9
J: TRBJ1-2
D: .
CDR3: CAINYGYTF
DNA: TGTGCCATAAACTATGGCTACACCTTC

size: .
V: TRBV5-1
J: TRBJ1-1
D: .
CDR3: CASKVEIGRNTEAFF
DNA: TGCGCCAGCAAAGTTGAGATAGGGAGGAACACTGAAGCTTTCTTT

size: once
V: TRBV7-2
J: TRBJ1-5
D: .
CDR3: CASSFVGTEQPQHF
DNA: TGTGCCAGCAGCTTCGTCGGGACGGAGCAGCCCCAGCATTTT